These 3 T cell receptor beta chains were all obtained from the same sample, sequenced in a study of blood T cell repertoires in COVID-19. TCRdb keeps only in-frame clones here, not all; method: immunoSEQ multiplex PCR. The sample carries 300,000 or so clones, around nine tenths recorded once. The sequencing input was PBMCs or T cells enriched from blood (not recorded which). The source of these receptors is a woman between 50 and 59 years old who had been exposed to COVID-19.

The chain carries TRBV7-2 and TRBJ2-2; D perhaps matches TRBD1 (5 bases). This CDR3 comprises 16 residues. Trimming cost V 1 base and J 7 bases, with 16 bases left between them. The germline V gene has CDR1 SGHTA and CDR2 FQGNSA. In nucleotides, the CDR3 is TGTGCCAGCAGCTTAGTAATTGGGCAGGGTGGCGGGGAGCTGTTTTTT. This gives the protein CASSLVIGQGGGELFF.

The chain uses TRBV21-1 and TRBJ2-3; the table calls TRBD1, which could not be checked here. TRBV21-1 counts as a pseudogene. CDR3 length: 17 residues. In DNA form, the CDR3 reads TGTGCCAGCAGCCTTCTGACAGGGGTTTGGGGCACAGATACGCAGTATTTT. Encoded protein: CASSLLTGVWGTDTQYF.

The genes are TRBV7-9 and TRBJ1-2; D is undetermined. This CDR3 contains 14 residues. Trimming removed 2 bases from V and 3 bases from J, with 10 bases in between. Per the germline V gene, CDR1 is SEHNR and CDR2 is FQNEAQ (reference sequence). The CDR3 protein is CASSLLGGDYGYTF. The CDR3 DNA reads as TGTGCCAGCAGCTTACTGGGAGGAGACTATGGCTACACCTTC.